Below, 25 T cell receptor beta chains from the same sample are listed, as sequenced in a study of cytomegalovirus exposure and HLA in healthy donors. The PCR made use of 60 Vbeta and 13 Jbeta primers. The repertoire was sequenced with immunoSEQ multiplex PCR; TCRdb's copy has only in-frame clones and lacks some. The table has approximately 160,000 clones, around 80% seen once. Sequencing used PBMCs. These receptors were collected from a woman aged 50 to 65 in good health and CMV-seropositive.

The rearrangement joins TRBV6-1 to TRBJ1-2, with 7 positions matching TRBD1. Germline lookup yields CDR1 MNHNS and CDR2 SASEGT. The CDR3 runs to 16 residues. V lost 0 bases, J lost 4 bases, and 8 bases stayed unmatched. This CDR3 is CASSEAPRGLGYGYTF. DNA of the CDR3: TGTGCCAGCAGTGAAGCACCGAGGGGGCTTGGCTATGGCTACACCTTC.

Details on this clone: Additional DNA sequences in this sample encode the identical CDR3. The chain recombines TRBV30 with TRBJ2-2; D unresolved. The germline V gene has CDR1 GTSNPN and CDR2 SVGIG (reference sequence). The CDR3 runs to 13 residues. The V end was cut by 0 bases, the J end by 4 bases, with 6 bases between. The CDR3 is CAWSVGGTGELFF. Here the CDR3 DNA reads TGTGCCTGGAGTGTAGGCGGCACCGGGGAGCTGTTTTTT.

In the case of this clone: At the DNA level, this CDR3 is encoded by other sequences in the same sample as well. J is TRBJ2-2 and V is TRBV5-1; 9 nucleotides align to TRBD2. The CDR3 consists of 15 residues. Per the germline V gene, CDR1 is SGHRS and CDR2 is YFSETQ. The V segment lost 3 bases and the J segment 8 bases; nucleotides outside the gene matches: 8. CDR3 nucleotide sequence: TGCGCCAGCAGCTCGCCGGGACTAGCAGGAGGGGAGCTGTTTTTT. Translation gives CASSSPGLAGGELFF. Using reference TRBV5-1 and TRBJ2-2 for the parts outside the CDR3, the full variable domain is KAGVTQTPRYLIKTRGQQVTLSCSPISGHRSVSWYQQTPGQGLQFLFEYFSETQRNKGNFPGRFSGRQFSNSRSEMNVSTLELGDSALYLCASSSPGLAGGELFFGEGSRLTVL.

J is TRBJ1-2 and V is TRBV30; D ambiguous. Germline CDR1 GTSNPN, CDR2 SVGIG (reference sequence). The CDR3 has 12 amino acids. V was pared by 4 bases and J by 3 bases, with 9 bases between. The CDR3 region is CAWNEEDYGYTF. CDR3 nucleotides: TGTGCCTGGAATGAGGAGGACTATGGCTACACCTTC.

The chain uses TRBV10-3 and TRBJ1-5, with D tentatively TRBD1 (5 bases). Trimming stripped 4 bases from V and 2 bases from J, with 9 bases between. The CDR3 runs 14 residues. Per the germline V gene, CDR1 is ENHRY and CDR2 is SYGVKD. CDR3 loop: CAISGGDGNQPQHF. In nucleotides, the CDR3 is TGTGCCATCAGTGGGGGGGACGGCAATCAGCCCCAGCATTTT.

The chain has TRBV7-8 and TRBJ1-6; 7 bases line up with TRBD1. The CDR3 runs to 15 residues. Per the germline V gene, CDR1 is SGHVS and CDR2 is FQNEAQ. V dropped 4 bases and J dropped 7; count of bases not matched to a gene: 7. The CDR3 region is CASSWGTALNSPLHF. CDR3 nucleotides: TGTGCCAGCAGCTGGGGGACAGCGTTAAATTCACCCCTCCACTTT.

V and J are TRBV6-5 and TRBJ1-6; the match to TRBD1 covers 7 bases. The CDR3 contains 15 residues. CDR1 and CDR2 (germline): MNHEY, SVGAGI. V gave up 6 bases and J gave up 9 bases; unmatched junction bases: 11. The CDR3 DNA is TGTGCCAGCAGCCGGAGAGGACAGGAAGGTTCACCCCTCCACTTT. The encoded protein is CASSRRGQEGSPLHF.

The chain recombines TRBV11-1 with TRBJ2-7; the D gene is possibly TRBD1 (6 bases). This CDR3 has 14 residues. Trimming took off 4 bases at V and 1 base at J, with 11 bases between the two ends. Looked up from germline, CDR1 is SGHAT and CDR2 is FQDESV (reference sequence). CDR3 region: CASSSDSLSYEQYF. CDR3 bases: TGTGCCAGCAGCTCGGACAGCCTATCCTACGAGCAGTACTTC.

The rearrangement joins TRBV5-6 to TRBJ1-4; 7 bases map to TRBD1. Trimming at V came to 0 bases and at J to 8 bases, leaving 7 bases not matched to a gene. Germline V gene data show CDR1 as SGHDT and CDR2 as YYEEEE. The CDR3 has 15 residues. This CDR3 reads CASSLATGAVEKLFF. In DNA form, the CDR3 reads TGTGCCAGCAGCTTGGCAACAGGGGCCGTCGAAAAACTGTTTTTT.

The chain recombines TRBV7-2 with TRBJ2-5, with D perhaps matching TRBD1 (6 bases). Trimming took off 8 bases at V and 5 bases at J, with 24 bases between the two ends. The CDR3 runs 16 residues. From germline, CDR1 is SGHTA and CDR2 FQGNSA. CDR3 amino acids: CASSLGAGTLRETQYF. In DNA, the CDR3 is TGTGCCAGCTCCCTAGGGGCCGGGACATTAAGGGAGACCCAGTACTTC.

This clone was seen a few times. The chain couples TRBV19 to TRBJ2-1; 13 nucleotides line up with TRBD2. In germline, CDR1 is LNHDA, CDR2 SQIVND (reference sequence). With V trimmed by 5 bases and J by 7 bases, 5 bases remained unmatched. This CDR3 is built from 15 residues. For the CDR3, the DNA is TGTGCCAGTAGTCGGACTAGCGGGAGTTATAATGAGCAGTTCTTC. Its translation: CASSRTSGSYNEQFF.

This clone turned up a few times. V and J are TRBV5-1 and TRBJ2-1, with 10 bases matching TRBD2. Germline V gene sequence: CDR1 SGHRS, CDR2 YFSETQ. V shed 3 bases and J 8 bases; nucleotides not matched to a gene: 8. CDR3 length: 15 residues. The chain's CDR3 is CASSSSGSDWDEQFF. Written as DNA, the CDR3 is TGCGCCAGCAGCTCTAGCGGGAGCGACTGGGATGAGCAGTTCTTC.

The V and J genes are TRBV4-3 and TRBJ2-5, with a weak D call TRBD1 (6 bases). Germline lookup yields CDR1 LGHNA and CDR2 YSLEER. The CDR3 covers 15 residues. The germline V and J ends were trimmed by 0 bases and 0 bases, with 8 bases remaining between them. CDR3 in DNA: TGCGCCAGCAGCCAAGACCAGGGGTACCAAGAGACCCAGTACTTC. It yields the protein CASSQDQGYQETQYF.

In this sample, this clone turned up a few times. This sequence joins TRBV27 and TRBJ1-6; 7 bases agree with TRBD1. The germline CDR1 and CDR2 sequences are MNHEY and SMNVEV (reference sequence). V lost 2 bases to trimming and J lost 10 bases; unmatched junction nucleotides: 5. The length of the CDR3 is 14 residues. This CDR3 reads CASSLDRVGSPLHF. The CDR3 region has the DNA TGTGCCAGCAGTTTAGACAGGGTGGGCTCACCCCTCCACTTT.

The chain has TRBV4-3 and TRBJ2-1; 9 bases agree with TRBD2. The length of the CDR3 is 17 residues. Trimming at V came to 4 bases and at J to 8 bases, leaving 15 bases not matched to a gene. Germline CDR1 LGHNA, CDR2 YSLEER. As DNA, the CDR3 is TGCGCCAGCAGCCTCCAAGGCGGCGGGAGGGCCTCGGATGAGCAGTTCTTC. Protein product: CASSLQGGGRASDEQFF.

The gene calls are TRBV2 and TRBJ1-5; 8 bases align to TRBD1. Trimming took 4 bases from V and 9 from J; bases not matched to a gene: 11. Germline assignment: CDR1 SNHLY and CDR2 FYNNEI. This CDR3 comprises 15 residues. CDR3 nucleotides: TGTGCCAGCAGTGTTGTAGGACAGGGACCTCCGCCCCAGCATTTT. Translated, it gives CASSVVGQGPPPQHF.

The V gene is TRBV19, the J gene TRBJ2-3; TRBD2 aligns across 16 bases. Germline CDR1 reads LNHDA; CDR2 reads SQIVND (reference sequence). This CDR3 has 18 residues. Trimming removed 1 base from V and 6 bases from J; junction bases left unmatched: 7. CDR3 DNA: TGTGCCAGTAGTATAGGGGGGACTAGCGGGGGGGTGAGGGATACGCAGTATTTT. Translated, it gives CASSIGGTSGGVRDTQYF.

The chain links TRBV4-3 to TRBJ1-2; TRBD1 agrees at 10 bases. J gave up 2 bases and V 0 bases, and 6 bases lay outside the gene matches. CDR1 is LGHNA, CDR2 YSLEER, per germline. CDR3 size: 17 residues. CDR3 residues: CASSQDLGQGGNYGYTF. In DNA form, the CDR3 reads TGCGCCAGCAGCCAAGATCTCGGACAGGGGGGGAACTATGGCTACACCTTC.

V usage is TRBV7-9 and J usage is TRBJ2-7, with D possibly matching TRBD1 (5 bases). CDR3 length: 12 residues. V lost 3 bases, J lost 4 bases, and 7 bases lay in between. CDR1 SEHNR and CDR2 FQNEAQ come from the germline V gene (reference sequence). CDR3 residues: CASSLTVYEQYF. The CDR3 coding sequence is TGTGCCAGCAGCTTGACAGTTTACGAGCAGTACTTC.

The CDR3 DNA is TGTGCCACCAGCAGCCGTGGGGGGGGCTCTGAAGCTTTCTTT. This sequence encodes CATSSRGGGSEAFF. The chain carries TRBV15 and TRBJ1-1, with a possible D match to TRBD1 (6 bases). This CDR3 spans 14 amino acids. Trimming cost V 3 bases and J 6 bases, with 14 bases left between them. Germline assignment: CDR1 LNHNV and CDR2 YYDKDF (reference sequence).

J is TRBJ1-1 and V is TRBV9; D is undetermined. The CDR3 totals 13 residues. Germline assignment: CDR1 SGDLS and CDR2 YYNGEE. V lost 0 bases to trimming and J lost 4 bases, with 7 bases between them. CDR3: CASSVEQVTEAFF. The CDR3 coding sequence is TGTGCCAGCAGCGTAGAGCAGGTCACTGAAGCTTTCTTT.

This clone was counted only a few times. The chain employs TRBV5-6 and TRBJ1-2; a weak D match, TRBD1 (6 bases). The germline V and J ends were trimmed by 3 bases and 8 bases, with 14 bases remaining between them. Germline-derived CDR1 and CDR2 are SGHDT and YYEEEE. This CDR3 comprises 13 residues. The CDR3 loop reads CASSWRTAPGYTF. For the CDR3, the DNA is TGTGCCAGCAGCTGGAGGACAGCACCAGGCTACACCTTC.

The J gene is TRBJ2-3, the V gene TRBV6-5; tentative D call: TRBD2 (6 bases). Germline V gene data show CDR1 as MNHEY and CDR2 as SVGAGI. This CDR3 comprises 13 residues. V was pared by 2 bases and J by 6 bases, with 9 bases between. CDR3 coding DNA: TGTGCCAGCAGTTACGGACGGGGGGATACGCAGTATTTT. Translated: CASSYGRGDTQYF.

The chain employs TRBV11-2 and TRBJ2-7; 9 bases map to TRBD2. Germline-derived CDR1 and CDR2 are SGHAT and FQNNGV. This CDR3 spans 14 amino acids. J gave up 2 bases and V 6 bases, and 5 bases lay outside the gene matches. The CDR3 nucleotides are TGTGCCAGCAGTCCGCGGGGGGGGACCTACGAGCAGTACTTC. This gives the protein CASSPRGGTYEQYF.

The J gene is TRBJ1-1, the V gene TRBV5-1; tentative D call: TRBD1 (5 bases). The CDR3 has 14 residues. Trimming took 3 bases from V and 4 from J, leaving 13 bases between them. CDR1 is SGHRS, CDR2 YFSETQ, per germline. The CDR3 bases are TGCGCCAGCAGCTCCTCTATGGGGGGCACTGAAGCTTTCTTT. Translated: CASSSSMGGTEAFF.